Shown below are 32 T cell receptor beta chains from a single sample sequenced in a study of molecular identifiers for immune sequencing clone quantification. MiXCR was run by TCRdb on the PCR reads, yielding one entry per CDR3 protein. The table lists fewer than 350,000 distinct CDR3 sequences, roughly 24% of them singletons. The source material was naive CD8+ T cells from blood, with Jurkat cell RNA spiked in. Regarding subset: FACS-sorted CD8+CD4-CCR7+CD45RA+ naive T cells. The receptor set was obtained from a human donor in good health. Some libraries in this study had Jurkat cell RNA spiked in.

Details on this clonotype: A much larger clone differs from this one at a single base, so this may be a read error. This chain joins TRBV5-1 and TRBJ1-3; D may be TRBD1 (5 bases). There are 15 residues in the CDR3. Trimming shortened V by 3 bases and J by 2 bases, and 12 bases separated the two germline ends. Germline V gene lookup returns CDR1 SGHRS and CDR2 YFSETQ. The CDR3 sequence is CASSWDAGPGNTIYF. The CDR3 nucleotides read TGCGCCAGCAGCTGGGACGCCGGCCCTGGAAACACCATATATTTT.

Points on this clonotype: This may arise from a read error, as a much more abundant clone is one base away. No conserved phenylalanine or tryptophan ends this CDR3, so it is likely a read error. This CDR3 reads CASGLGFTEAFL. The CDR3 DNA reads TGTGCCAGCGGTTTGGGGTTTACTGAAGCTTTCTTA. The V call is TRBV7-9, the J call TRBJ1-1, with D uncertain. The germline V gene encodes CDR1 SEHNR and CDR2 FQNEAQ (reference sequence). CDR3 length: 12 residues. Trimming left V 8 bases short and J 5 bases short, with 12 bases between.

As concerns this clonotype: A much more abundant neighbour one base away suggests this may be a read error. Here the CDR3 omits its conserved ending phenylalanine or tryptophan, so a read error is the likely source. This sequence joins TRBV5-1 and TRBJ2-5; no firm D call. The CDR3 consists of 11 residues. Germline V gene sequence: CDR1 SGHRS, CDR2 YFSETQ. With 4 bases removed from V and 5 bases from J, the gap between germline ends came to 6 bases. Here the CDR3 DNA reads TGCGCCAGCAGCAATGAGGAGACCCAGTACTTG. Protein product: CASSNEETQYL.

The gene calls are TRBV5-1 and TRBJ2-5; 11 bases are a match to TRBD2. The CDR3 covers 17 residues. Germline loops: CDR1 SGHRS, CDR2 YFSETQ. V lost 0 bases to trimming and J lost 0 bases; unmatched junction nucleotides: 4. CDR3 nucleotide sequence: TGCGCCAGCAGCTTGGCACTAGCGGGGGACAACCAAGAGACCCAGTACTTC. This sequence encodes CASSLALAGDNQETQYF.

V and J are TRBV7-2 and TRBJ1-1; no reliable D call. V lost 0 bases, J lost 6 bases, and 11 bases lay in between. Germline CDR1 and CDR2: SGHTA and FQGNSA. CDR3 length equals 14 residues. The CDR3 region is CASSLAGYGSEAFF. DNA of the CDR3: TGTGCCAGCAGCTTAGCGGGATATGGATCTGAAGCTTTCTTT. Looking up the rest from reference TRBV7-2 and TRBJ1-1 gives the full variable domain: GAGVSQSPSNKVTEKGKDVELRCDPISGHTALYWYRQSLGQGLEFLIYFQGNSAPDKSGLPSDRFSAERTGGSVSTLTIQRTQQEDSAVYLCASSLAGYGSEAFFGQGTRLTVV.

About this clonotype itself: The junction departs from germline at one end; a sequencing error may be responsible. This sequence joins TRBV5-6 and TRBJ2-3; 8 positions agree with TRBD2. The CDR3 length is 12 residues. Germline CDR1 and CDR2: SGHDT and YYEEEE. The CDR3 spells CASERETDMQYF. In nucleotides, the CDR3 is TGTGCCAGCGAGCGGGAGACAGATATGCAGTATTTT.

As to this clonotype: A read error may explain this, as a much larger clone is one base away. The genes are TRBV7-9 and TRBJ1-4, with TRBD1 identical over 12 bases. Germline V gene data show CDR1 as SEHNR and CDR2 as FQNEAQ (reference sequence). There are 15 residues in the CDR3. The CDR3 sequence: CASSPPGQGAEKLSF. The CDR3 DNA follows: TGTGCCAGCAGCCCCCCGGGACAGGGGGCAGAAAAACTGTCTTTT. The whole variable domain, remainder taken from reference TRBV7-9 and TRBJ1-4, is DTGVSQNPRHKITKRGQNVTFRCDPISEHNRLYWYRQTLGQGPEFLTYFQNEAQLEKSRLLSDRFSAERPKGSFSTLEIQRTEQGDSAMYLCASSPPGQGAEKLSFGSGTQLSVL.

This clonotype was observed at least ten times. This chain connects TRBV30 to TRBJ2-7; 7 bases match TRBD1. Trimming took 2 bases from V and 7 from J; bases not matched to a gene: 8. This CDR3 has 13 amino acids. Germline values: CDR1 GTSNPN, CDR2 SVGIG (reference sequence). CDR3 amino acids: CAWSLSAGGEQYF. The CDR3 DNA reads as TGTGCCTGGAGTCTGTCGGCAGGGGGAGAGCAGTACTTC. Full variable domain (rest looked up from reference TRBV30 and TRBJ2-7): SQTIHQWPATLVQPVGSPLSLECTVEGTSNPNLYWYRQAAGRGLQLLFYSVGIGQISSEVPQNLSASRPQDRQFILSSKKLLLSDSGFYLCAWSLSAGGEQYFGPGTRLTVT.

Turning to this clonotype: One junction end does not reproduce the germline sequence, and a read error may be involved. The V call is TRBV4-1, the J call TRBJ1-1; D possibly corresponds to TRBD1 (6 bases). The CDR3 covers 15 residues. Germline loops: CDR1 MGHRA, CDR2 YSYEKL. DNA for the CDR3: TGCGCCAGCAGCCAAGTGAACAGGGAGAACGCTGAAGCTTTCTTT. It translates to CASSQVNRENAEAFF.

The table lists this clonotype with many counts. The chain couples TRBV2 to TRBJ2-3; perhaps D is TRBD1 or TRBD2 (5 bases each). Trimming took 6 bases from V and 4 from J, leaving 17 bases between them. The CDR3 loop spans 15 amino acids. Germline V gives CDR1 SNHLY, CDR2 FYNNEI. Written as DNA, the CDR3 is TGTGCCAGCAGAGAGGGGCTTTTTGAAGCAGATACGCAGTATTTT. The encoded protein is CASREGLFEADTQYF.

This clonotype was counted many times. This sequence joins TRBV7-9 and TRBJ2-7; the D is unclear. Trimming left V 0 bases short and J 1 base short, with 13 bases between. This CDR3 is built from 16 residues. Germline V gene lookup returns CDR1 SEHNR and CDR2 FQNEAQ (reference sequence). CDR3 amino acids: CASSLALGILSYEQYF. In DNA, the CDR3 is TGTGCCAGCAGCTTAGCGCTCGGTATCCTTTCCTACGAGCAGTACTTC.

The sample holds many counts of this clonotype. The chain joins TRBV12-5 to TRBJ2-3; D unresolved. The length of the CDR3 is 15 residues. The germline CDR1 and CDR2 sequences are LGHNT and FRNRAP. V lost 3 bases, J lost 2 bases, and 12 bases lay in between. The CDR3: CASGFFVGNTDTQYF. Written as DNA, the CDR3 is TGTGCTAGTGGTTTCTTTGTGGGAAACACAGATACGCAGTATTTT.

This clonotype was detected ten times or more. V gene TRBV4-1 combines with J gene TRBJ2-7, with TRBD1 identical over 7 bases. The CDR3 has 14 residues. Germline assignment: CDR1 MGHRA and CDR2 YSYEKL. The V and J ends lost 5 bases and 3 bases, in that order; junction bases with no gene match: 7. Here the CDR3 reads CASSVRTGNYEQYF. The CDR3 region has the DNA TGCGCCAGCAGCGTAAGGACAGGCAACTACGAGCAGTACTTC.

The rearrangement links TRBV27 to TRBJ1-1; no firm D call. There are 16 residues in the CDR3. Trimming stripped 5 bases from V and 1 base from J, with 17 bases between. Germline CDR1 MNHEY, CDR2 SMNVEV (reference sequence). The chain's CDR3 is CASSPITSLGNTEAFF. CDR3 nucleotide sequence: TGTGCCAGCAGTCCGATCACCAGTTTGGGGAACACTGAAGCTTTCTTT.

This clonotype appeared many times. The V gene is TRBV30, the J gene TRBJ2-1; 8 positions agree with TRBD1. This CDR3 spans 13 amino acids. The germline gives CDR1 GTSNPN, CDR2 SVGIG (reference sequence). J was trimmed by 2 bases and V by 7 bases; bases with no gene match: 4. CDR3: CAYRTGTYNEQFF. CDR3 nucleotide sequence: TGTGCCTACCGGACAGGGACCTACAATGAGCAGTTCTTC.

As to this clonotype: At one boundary the junction diverges from the germline segment, which might be a read error. The CDR3 region is CAASDKTGAGELFF. CDR3 bases: TGTGCCGCCAGTGACAAAACAGGGGCCGGGGAGCTGTTTTTT. The rearrangement joins TRBV24-1 to TRBJ2-2, with TRBD1 matching 7 bases. This CDR3 is 14 amino acids long. CDR1 is KGHDR, CDR2 SFDVKD, per germline.

This clonotype came up a few times. The chain links TRBV2 to TRBJ1-5; TRBD1 is a possible D gene (5 bases). The CDR3 contains 19 residues. Germline V CDR1 and CDR2: SNHLY, FYNNEI. Trimming stripped 4 bases from V and 2 bases from J, with 24 bases between. CDR3 in amino acids: CASSVQAFLGRGGNQPQHF. In DNA form, the CDR3 reads TGTGCCAGCAGTGTACAGGCATTCCTGGGTCGAGGTGGCAATCAGCCCCAGCATTTT. The variable domain in full, completed from reference TRBV2 and TRBJ1-5, reads EPEVTQTPSHQVTQMGQEVILRCVPISNHLYFYWYRQILGQKVEFLVSFYNNEISEKSEIFDDQFSVERPDGSNFTLKIRSTKLEDSAMYFCASSVQAFLGRGGNQPQHFGDGTRLSIL.

The sample holds many counts of this clonotype. The rearrangement links TRBV28 to TRBJ2-7; no clear D gene. V dropped 5 bases and J dropped 2 bases, with 7 bases sitting between them. This CDR3 contains 12 residues. The V gene's germline CDR1 is MDHEN and CDR2 SYDVKM. The CDR3 coding sequence is TGTGCCAGCAGTGACCCGGCCTACGAGCAGTACTTC. Protein product: CASSDPAYEQYF.

The chain joins TRBV6-4 to TRBJ2-1; D unresolved. The CDR3 loop spans 12 amino acids. Per germline, CDR1 MRHNA and CDR2 SNTAGT. The V and J ends lost 1 base and 5 bases respectively, with 3 bases between them. In DNA, the CDR3 is TGTGCCAGCAGTGACTATCACAATGAGCAGTTCTTC. Encoded protein: CASSDYHNEQFF.

The genes are TRBV6-5 and TRBJ1-2; maybe TRBD1 (5 bases). V was shortened by 0 bases and J by 7 bases, with 12 bases between the two germline ends. CDR1 MNHEY and CDR2 SVGAGI come from the germline V gene. This CDR3 contains 14 residues. Here the CDR3 reads CASSYSKAGTGYTF. The CDR3 DNA follows: TGTGCCAGCAGTTACTCGAAGGCAGGGACTGGCTACACCTTC.

This clonotype was seen at least ten times. The chain joins TRBV7-2 to TRBJ1-1; D not resolved. The CDR3 loop spans 14 amino acids. The V and J ends lost 2 bases and 0 bases respectively, with 7 bases between them. The germline V gene has CDR1 SGHTA and CDR2 FQGNSA. The CDR3 DNA reads TGTGCCAGCAGCTTAATCGAACTGAACACTGAAGCTTTCTTT. Its translation: CASSLIELNTEAFF.

This clonotype was detected ten times or more. This chain's CDR3 is CASSHNSGANVLTF. CDR3 nucleotide sequence: TGTGCCAGCAGCCACAACTCTGGGGCCAACGTCCTGACTTTC. The rearrangement joins TRBV27 to TRBJ2-6; D is undetermined. This CDR3 comprises 14 residues. The V and J ends lost 6 bases and 0 bases respectively, with 6 bases between them. Germline CDR1 reads MNHEY; CDR2 reads SMNVEV (reference sequence).

A word on this clonotype: A much more abundant neighbour one base away suggests this may be a read error. The chain is built from TRBV6-5 and TRBJ1-1; D is uncertain. The CDR3 is made up of 15 amino acids. Germline CDR1 is MNHEY and CDR2 is SVGAGI. In nucleotides, the CDR3 is TGTGCCAGCAGTTTAGATGTTGTCGGTTACACTAAAGCTTTCTTT. It codes for CASSLDVVGYTKAFF.

About this clonotype: At one end, the junction sequence differs from germline, possibly due to a read error. The V call is TRBV27, the J call TRBJ2-7; D is perhaps TRBD2 (5 bases). Germline CDR1 and CDR2: MNHEY and SMNVEV (reference sequence). This CDR3 is 13 amino acids long. The CDR3 here is CASSLGLGYEQHF. Here the CDR3 DNA reads TGTGCCAGCAGTTTAGGACTTGGTTACGAGCAGCACTTC.

This clonotype was counted ten times or more. The chain has TRBV12-3 or TRBV12-4 and TRBJ1-4; TRBD1 is a possible D gene (6 bases). The CDR3 totals 14 residues. V lost 5 bases to trimming and J lost 7 bases, with 14 bases between them. The CDR3 loop reads CASSPPAGVEKLFF. The CDR3 DNA reads as TGTGCCAGCAGTCCCCCCGCAGGGGTTGAAAAACTGTTTTTT.

To note about this clonotype: It is likely a read error, because the conserved phenylalanine at the end of the CDR3 is missing. J is TRBJ2-1 and V is TRBV7-3, with 7 bases lining up with TRBD2. Germline CDR1 SGHTA, CDR2 FQGTGA. V gave up 4 bases and J gave up 0 bases; unmatched junction bases: 6. This CDR3 spans 16 amino acids. The CDR3 region has the DNA TGTGCCAGCAGCTCCCTCAGCGGGGTCTCCTACAATGAGCAGTTCTCC. Its protein is CASSSLSGVSYNEQFS.

The rearrangement joins TRBV28 to TRBJ1-1; 8 bases are shared with TRBD1. This CDR3 has 14 residues. Germline trimming cut 6 bases from V and 3 bases from J; bases unmatched to any gene: 6. Germline CDR1 reads MDHEN; CDR2 reads SYDVKM. The CDR3, as DNA: TGTGCCAGCAGATGGACAGGGATTTACACTGAAGCTTTCTTT. Amino acids: CASRWTGIYTEAFF.

This clonotype turned up a few times. Compared with germline, one end of the junction differs, possibly owing to a read error. This chain uses TRBV6-5 with TRBJ1-2; D remains unclear. The CDR3 consists of 17 residues. Germline CDR1 is MNHEY and CDR2 is SVGAGI. CDR3 DNA: TGTGCCAGCAGTTACTTCCCGACCGGGGATTCTAACTATGACTACACCTTC. Its translation is CASSYFPTGDSNYDYTF.

The V and J genes are TRBV28 and TRBJ2-7, with 9 bases that match TRBD1. With 1 base clipped from V and 0 bases from J, the junction kept 1 base outside the gene matches. The CDR3 loop spans 15 amino acids. Per the germline V gene, CDR1 is MDHEN and CDR2 is SYDVKM. The CDR3 reads CASSLLQGASYEQYF. The CDR3, as DNA: TGTGCCAGCAGTTTATTACAGGGGGCCTCCTACGAGCAGTACTTC.

The chain is built from TRBV6-5 and TRBJ1-1; no definite D call. This CDR3 has 15 residues. The germline V and J ends were trimmed by 1 base and 4 bases, with 13 bases remaining between them. Germline V gene lookup returns CDR1 MNHEY and CDR2 SVGAGI. The CDR3 loop reads CASSYFVGTTTEAFF. The CDR3 nucleotides read TGTGCCAGCAGTTACTTTGTAGGAACGACCACTGAAGCTTTCTTT.

The chain is built from TRBV7-2 and TRBJ2-7; TRBD1 agrees at 10 bases. Germline trimming cut 3 bases from V and 0 bases from J; bases unmatched to any gene: 5. Germline V gene data show CDR1 as SGHTA and CDR2 as FQGNSA. The CDR3 contains 16 residues. The chain's CDR3 is CASSLTGGDSSYEQYF. In nucleotides, the CDR3 is TGTGCCAGCAGCTTGACAGGGGGCGACAGCTCCTACGAGCAGTACTTC.

Only one count was recorded for this clonotype. A much more abundant neighbour one base away suggests this may be a read error. In this CDR3 the conserved last residue, phenylalanine or tryptophan, is missing, so a read error is likely. The gene calls are TRBV28 and TRBJ1-2, with 8 bases matching TRBD1. Losses at the gene ends were 5 bases for V and 3 bases for J; bases not matched to a gene: 8. Per germline, CDR1 MDHEN and CDR2 SYDVKM. CDR3 length: 15 residues. The CDR3 nucleotides are TGTGCCAGCAGTCCGCCGAGACAGGGGTACTATGGCTACACCTCC. Its translation: CASSPPRQGYYGYTS.